The TCR beta chain described here comes from a study of T-cell memory formation after mild COVID-19. MiXCR, applied by TCRdb to the 5' RACE reads, yields one record per CDR3 protein. The table lists 430,000 or so distinct CDR3 sequences, approximately 23% of them singletons. Whole-study results and caveats: CD4+ contracting clones lay mainly in CM and EM, CD8+ ones in EMRA.

This clonotype was seen more than once but under ten times. Its antigen is not known. Germline CDR1 is SGHRS and CDR2 is YFSETQ. This CDR3 has 15 amino acids. V was clipped by 4 bases and J by 7 bases; unmatched bases: 10. The rearrangement links TRBV5-1 to TRBJ2-2; 7 bases match TRBD2. Material: PBMCs or a T cell subset sorted from them (not recorded which). The clonotype comes from an adult woman who had mild COVID-19 (a few samples of this study predate the infection). Cell type and time point are not known. Written as DNA, the CDR3 is TGCGCCAGCAGCGTGACTAGCACCCAGGGCGGGGAGCTGTTTTTT. Translation: CASSVTSTQGGELFF.